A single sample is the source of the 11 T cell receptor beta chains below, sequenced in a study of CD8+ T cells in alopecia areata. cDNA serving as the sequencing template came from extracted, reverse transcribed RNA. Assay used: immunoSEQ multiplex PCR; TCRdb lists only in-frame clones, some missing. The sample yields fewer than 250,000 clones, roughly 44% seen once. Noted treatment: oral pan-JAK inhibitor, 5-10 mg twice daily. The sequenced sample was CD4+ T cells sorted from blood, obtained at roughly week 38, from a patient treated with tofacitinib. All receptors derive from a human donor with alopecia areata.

The CDR3 loop is CASSPRRQETQYF. CDR3 nucleotide sequence: TGTGCCAGCAGCCCCCGAAGACAAGAGACCCAGTACTTC. The J gene is TRBJ2-5, the V gene TRBV11-2; no clear D. The V and J ends lost 5 bases and 2 bases respectively, with 9 bases between them. Germline V lookup: CDR1 SGHAT, CDR2 FQNNGV. The length of the CDR3 is 13 residues.

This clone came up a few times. The CDR3 region has the DNA TGCAGCTCTCAGACTAGCGGGAGGGCCGGGTACAATGAGCAGTTCTTC. Amino acid sequence: CSSQTSGRAGYNEQFF. This chain connects TRBV29-1 to TRBJ2-1; 14 nucleotides align to TRBD2. The V gene's germline CDR1 is SQVTM and CDR2 ANQGSEA. J gave up 4 bases and V 8 bases, and 10 bases lay outside the gene matches. The CDR3 loop spans 16 amino acids.

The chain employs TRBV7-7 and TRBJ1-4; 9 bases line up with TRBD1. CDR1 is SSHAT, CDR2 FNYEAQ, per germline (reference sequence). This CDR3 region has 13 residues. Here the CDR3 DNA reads TGTGCTAGGGAGGGACAGGGATGTGAAAAACTGTTTTTT. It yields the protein CAREGQGCEKLFF.

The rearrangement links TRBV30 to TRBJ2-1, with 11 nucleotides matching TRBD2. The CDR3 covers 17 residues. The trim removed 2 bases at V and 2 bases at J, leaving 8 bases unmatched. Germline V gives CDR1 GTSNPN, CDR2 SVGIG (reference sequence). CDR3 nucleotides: TGTGCCTGGAGTTCGCCACTAGCGGGAGTGGCCTACAATGAGCAGTTCTTC. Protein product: CAWSSPLAGVAYNEQFF.

The CDR3 reads CASSGAGRNTQYF. CDR3 nucleotide sequence: TGTGCCAGCAGTGGGGCCGGCCGGAATACGCAGTATTTT. The V call is TRBV25-1, the J call TRBJ2-3; no firm D call. Trimming stripped 4 bases from V and 7 bases from J, with 12 bases between. The germline gives CDR1 MGHDK, CDR2 SYGVNS. This CDR3 comprises 13 residues.

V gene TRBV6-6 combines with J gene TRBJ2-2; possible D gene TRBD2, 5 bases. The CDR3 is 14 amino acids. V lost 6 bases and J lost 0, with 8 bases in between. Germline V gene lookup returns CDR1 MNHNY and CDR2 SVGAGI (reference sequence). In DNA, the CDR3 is TGTGCCAGCAGGGACGGGGCGAACACCGGGGAGCTGTTTTTT. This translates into CASRDGANTGELFF.

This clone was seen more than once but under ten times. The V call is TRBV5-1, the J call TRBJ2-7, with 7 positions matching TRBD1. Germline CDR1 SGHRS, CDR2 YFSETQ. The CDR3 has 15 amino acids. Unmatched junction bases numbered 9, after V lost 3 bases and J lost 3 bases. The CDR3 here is CASSSSGTAIYEQYF. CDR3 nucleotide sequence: TGCGCCAGCAGCTCGTCCGGGACAGCAATCTACGAGCAGTACTTC.

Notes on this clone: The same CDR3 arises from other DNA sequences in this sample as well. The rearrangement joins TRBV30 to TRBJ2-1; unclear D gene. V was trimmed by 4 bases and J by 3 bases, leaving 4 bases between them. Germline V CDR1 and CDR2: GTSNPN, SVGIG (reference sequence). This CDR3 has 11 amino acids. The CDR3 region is CAWTGYNEQFF. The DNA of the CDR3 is TGTGCCTGGACGGGCTACAATGAGCAGTTCTTC.

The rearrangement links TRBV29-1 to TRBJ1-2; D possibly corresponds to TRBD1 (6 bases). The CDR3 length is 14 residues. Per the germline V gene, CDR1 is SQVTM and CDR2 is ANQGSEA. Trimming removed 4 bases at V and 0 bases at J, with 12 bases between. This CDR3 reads CSVADRRANYGYTF. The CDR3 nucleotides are TGCAGCGTTGCAGACAGGAGAGCTAACTATGGCTACACCTTC.

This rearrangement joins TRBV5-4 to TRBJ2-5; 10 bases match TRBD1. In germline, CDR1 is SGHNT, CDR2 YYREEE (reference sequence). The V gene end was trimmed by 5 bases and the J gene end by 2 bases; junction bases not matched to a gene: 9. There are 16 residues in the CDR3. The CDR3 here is CASSPRTGQGQETQYF. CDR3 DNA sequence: TGTGCCAGCAGTCCACGGACGGGACAGGGGCAAGAGACCCAGTACTTC.

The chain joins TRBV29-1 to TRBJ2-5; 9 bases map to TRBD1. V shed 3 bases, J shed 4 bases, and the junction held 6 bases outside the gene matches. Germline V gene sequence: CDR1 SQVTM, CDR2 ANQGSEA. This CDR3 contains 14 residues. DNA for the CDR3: TGCAGCGTTGAGGGGGACAGGGTATCAGAGACCCAGTACTTC. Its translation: CSVEGDRVSETQYF.